This record looks at one T cell receptor beta chain sequence and its context. The data stem from a study of cytomegalovirus exposure and HLA in healthy donors. Sequencing was performed with immunoSEQ multiplex PCR; in TCRdb, only in-frame clones are kept and a portion is missing. The sample lists about 240,000 clones; about 86% were seen once. V lost 6 bases, J lost 5 bases, and 24 bases lay in between. Germline loops: CDR1 SGDLS, CDR2 YYNGEE. The CDR3 length is 17 residues. The chain employs TRBV9 and TRBJ2-1; possible D gene TRBD1, 9 bases. The TCR was taken from a man between 18 and 29 years old in good health and CMV-seronegative. Specimen: PBMCs. The DNA for the CDR3 is TGTGCCAGCATGCCGGGAGGGACAGGGATACTTAACAATGAGCAGTTCTTC. Amino acid sequence: CASMPGGTGILNNEQFF. The full variable domain, its missing parts supplied by reference TRBV9 and TRBJ2-1, is DSGVTQTPKHLITATGQRVTLRCSPRSGDLSVYWYQQSLDQGLQFLIQYYNGEERAKGNILERFSAQQFPDLHSELNLSSLELGDSALYFCASMPGGTGILNNEQFFGPGTRLTVL.